These 23 T cell receptor beta chains came from one sample sequenced in a study of TIL therapy for anti-PD-1-resistant metastatic lung cancer. Specified time point: pre-treatment sample, taken before nivolumab and TIL therapy. This was the immunoSEQ v3 assay. Assay used: immunoSEQ multiplex PCR; TCRdb lists only in-frame clones, some missing. The repertoire holds about 46,000 clones, with roughly 85% as singletons. This specimen consisted of blood, obtained at baseline. These receptors were obtained from a person between 25 and 80 years old with non-small cell lung cancer.

This clone was recorded only once. This chain links TRBV4-3 with TRBJ2-7; 9 nucleotides align to TRBD1. V shed 4 bases and J 3 bases; nucleotides not matched to a gene: 7. This CDR3 spans 15 amino acids. From germline, CDR1 is LGHNA and CDR2 YSLEER. The CDR3, as DNA: TGCGCCAGCAGCCGAGAGGCGGGACAGGGCTACGAGCAGTACTTC. Its protein is CASSREAGQGYEQYF.

The chain carries TRBV7-2 and TRBJ2-3; 12 nucleotides agree with TRBD2. The germline V gene has CDR1 SGHTA and CDR2 FQGNSA. V dropped 6 bases and J dropped 3; count of bases not matched to a gene: 4. This CDR3 spans 15 amino acids. This chain's CDR3 is CASRLAGGRTDTQYF. The CDR3 region has the DNA TGTGCCAGCAGGCTAGCGGGGGGGCGGACAGATACGCAGTATTTT.

The rearrangement links TRBV28 to TRBJ2-1, with D possibly matching TRBD1 (6 bases). Germline loops: CDR1 MDHEN, CDR2 SYDVKM. The CDR3 loop spans 14 amino acids. V was cut by 8 bases and J by 3 bases, with 14 bases left in between. The CDR3 nucleotides read TGTGCCAGCCCCTACAGGGCTTACTACAATGAGCAGTTCTTC. Translation: CASPYRAYYNEQFF.

The genes are TRBV9 and TRBJ2-1; 8 nucleotides agree with TRBD1. Looked up from germline, CDR1 is SGDLS and CDR2 is YYNGEE. V lost 3 bases and J lost 7; bases outside the gene matches: 12. This CDR3 comprises 16 residues. As DNA, the CDR3 is TGTGCCAGCAGCGCCTCTAGCAGGGGGCTGTGGAATGAGCAGTTCTTC. It is translated as CASSASSRGLWNEQFF.

This clone was observed a few times. The J gene is TRBJ1-6, the V gene TRBV20-1, with D tentatively TRBD1 (5 bases). This CDR3 contains 16 residues. Trimming cost V 3 bases and J 9 bases, with 21 bases left between them. CDR1 and CDR2 from the germline V gene are DFQATT and SNEGSKA (reference sequence). The CDR3, as DNA: TGCAGTGCTAGTTCCTCGGGGGGGAGTGGAAGTTCACCCCTCCACTTT. It translates to CSASSSGGSGSSPLHF.

The chain recombines TRBV9 with TRBJ2-7; D may be TRBD1 (7 bases). V lost 4 bases and J lost 0, with 11 bases in between. In germline, CDR1 is SGDLS, CDR2 YYNGEE. This CDR3 is built from 14 residues. The CDR3 region has the DNA TGTGCCAGCAGCCCGGGGGACAGCTCCTACGAGCAGTACTTC. Its translation is CASSPGDSSYEQYF.

This clone was recorded once. This sequence joins TRBV5-5 and TRBJ1-1; the match to TRBD1 covers 9 bases. Trimming removed 4 bases from V and 5 bases from J; junction bases left unmatched: 3. The CDR3 loop spans 13 amino acids. Germline V lookup: CDR1 SGHKS, CDR2 YYEKEE (reference sequence). The CDR3 coding sequence is TGTGCCAGCAGCCGACAGGGGGGGACTGAAGCTTTCTTT. Translated: CASSRQGGTEAFF.

The CDR3 DNA follows: TGTGCCAGTAGTCCTACTAGCGGGAGGGCCGTAGTGTGTTACGAGCAGTACTTC. Translation: CASSPTSGRAVVCYEQYF. The genes are TRBV19 and TRBJ2-7, with 13 bases identical to TRBD2. The germline gives CDR1 LNHDA, CDR2 SQIVND (reference sequence). The CDR3 runs to 18 residues. V lost 5 bases to trimming and J lost 4 bases; unmatched junction nucleotides: 14.

This clone was counted a few times. V and J are TRBV4-1 and TRBJ2-3; TRBD2 matches at 8 bases. Germline CDR1 MGHRA, CDR2 YSYEKL. Unmatched junction bases numbered 6, after V lost 4 bases and J lost 0 bases. CDR3 size: 16 residues. The CDR3 sequence is CASSLGLAASTDTQYF. CDR3 nucleotide sequence: TGCGCCAGCAGCCTCGGACTAGCAGCTAGCACAGATACGCAGTATTTT.

The chain links TRBV7-2 to TRBJ2-7; D unclear. The CDR3 loop spans 13 amino acids. V was clipped by 5 bases and J by 2 bases, with 10 bases between them. CDR1 and CDR2 from the germline V gene are SGHTA and FQGNSA. The CDR3 DNA reads TGTGCCAGCAGCACTCGTTACACCTACGAGCAGTACTTC. Encoded protein: CASSTRYTYEQYF.

This clone was seen only once. This chain joins TRBV19 and TRBJ1-2; no reliable D call. The germline V gene encodes CDR1 LNHDA and CDR2 SQIVND (reference sequence). Trimming took 4 bases from V and 6 from J, leaving 15 bases between them. This CDR3 region has 14 residues. Here the CDR3 DNA reads TGTGCCAGTAGTAGCCGTGGAAGTTTAGATGGCTACACCTTC. This encodes CASSSRGSLDGYTF.

The chain carries TRBV7-2 and TRBJ1-2, with D possibly TRBD1 on 5 matching bases. Trimming removed 6 bases from V and 6 bases from J, with 14 bases in between. CDR3 length equals 13 residues. The germline CDR1 and CDR2 sequences are SGHTA and FQGNSA. The chain's CDR3 is CASSPQGVNGYTF. In DNA form, the CDR3 reads TGTGCCAGCAGTCCTCAGGGAGTCAATGGCTACACCTTC.

The rearrangement joins TRBV11-2 to TRBJ2-7, with D tentatively TRBD2 (6 bases). V lost 5 bases to trimming and J lost 4 bases, with 12 bases between them. This CDR3 is 13 amino acids long. Germline assignment: CDR1 SGHAT and CDR2 FQNNGV. The CDR3 loop reads CASSPGLSYEQYF. As DNA, the CDR3 is TGTGCCAGCAGCCCGGGACTGTCGTACGAGCAGTACTTC.

The CDR3 loop is CASTGDRGIVETQYF. In DNA, the CDR3 is TGTGCCAGCACTGGAGACAGGGGAATTGTGGAGACCCAGTACTTC. V usage is TRBV2 and J usage is TRBJ2-5; 8 positions match TRBD1. The CDR3 has 15 amino acids. Germline values: CDR1 SNHLY, CDR2 FYNNEI. V lost 7 bases to trimming and J lost 5 bases; unmatched junction nucleotides: 12.

The chain links TRBV5-1 to TRBJ2-5, with 8 nucleotides matching TRBD1. After removal of 4 bases from V and 5 bases from J, the junction contained 7 bases not matched to a gene. CDR1 is SGHRS, CDR2 YFSETQ, per germline. CDR3 length: 14 residues. CDR3 nucleotides: TGCGCCAGCAGCGAGACAGGGGCAGGGGAGACCCAGTACTTC. It codes for CASSETGAGETQYF.

The chain carries TRBV7-3 and TRBJ2-7; D is undetermined. This CDR3 comprises 16 residues. Trimming removed 4 bases at V and 2 bases at J, with 18 bases between. Germline-derived CDR1 and CDR2 are SGHTA and FQGTGA. CDR3: CASSSSFARSPYEQYF. The DNA of the CDR3 is TGTGCCAGCAGCTCCTCATTCGCGCGGAGCCCCTACGAGCAGTACTTC.

The chain carries TRBV5-1 and TRBJ2-2; D may be TRBD1 or TRBD2 (5 bases each). Germline V gene sequence: CDR1 SGHRS, CDR2 YFSETQ. V gave up 9 bases and J gave up 7 bases, with 19 bases separating them. There are 14 residues in the CDR3. The CDR3 is CATAAGTLGGELFF. DNA for the CDR3: TGCGCCACCGCCGCCGGGACCCTGGGCGGGGAGCTGTTTTTT. The full variable domain, completed using reference TRBV5-1 and TRBJ2-2, is KAGVTQTPRYLIKTRGQQVTLSCSPISGHRSVSWYQQTPGQGLQFLFEYFSETQRNKGNFPGRFSGRQFSNSRSEMNVSTLELGDSALYLCATAAGTLGGELFFGEGSRLTVL.

The chain carries TRBV28 and TRBJ2-5, with 9 bases identical to TRBD1. Trimming took 8 bases from V and 4 from J; bases not matched to a gene: 5. Germline V lookup: CDR1 MDHEN, CDR2 SYDVKM. The CDR3 totals 13 residues. The CDR3 DNA reads TGTGCCAGCCTCACAGGGGGCATAGAGACCCAGTACTTC. Protein product: CASLTGGIETQYF. The full variable domain, its missing parts supplied by reference TRBV28 and TRBJ2-5, is DVKVTQSSRYLVKRTGEKVFLECVQDMDHENMFWYRQDPGLGLRLIYFSYDVKMKEKGDIPEGYSVSREKKERFSLILESASTNQTSMYLCASLTGGIETQYFGPGTRLLVL.

The chain uses TRBV11-2 and TRBJ2-3, with a weak D call TRBD2 (6 bases). The CDR3 is made up of 14 amino acids. V was shortened by 4 bases and J by 3 bases, with 11 bases between the two germline ends. Germline CDR1 and CDR2: SGHAT and FQNNGV. In nucleotides, the CDR3 is TGTGCCAGCAGCTCCGGGGGAGCTACAGATACGCAGTATTTT. Encoded protein: CASSSGGATDTQYF.

The rearrangement uses TRBV27 and TRBJ2-2, with TRBD1 as a possible D gene (7 bases). The CDR3 runs to 16 residues. The germline V gene has CDR1 MNHEY and CDR2 SMNVEV (reference sequence). Trimming shortened V by 2 bases and J by 6 bases, and 16 bases separated the two germline ends. Here the CDR3 reads CASSLRQGGWAGELFF. Written as DNA, the CDR3 is TGTGCCAGCAGTTTACGACAGGGAGGTTGGGCCGGGGAGCTGTTTTTT.

The chain links TRBV9 to TRBJ1-2; tentative D call: TRBD1 (6 bases). The CDR3 loop spans 12 amino acids. Trimming pared 0 bases from V and 6 bases from J, leaving 6 bases between. Germline-derived CDR1 and CDR2 are SGDLS and YYNGEE. The CDR3: CASSVDRDGYTF. The CDR3 coding sequence is TGTGCCAGCAGCGTAGACAGGGATGGCTACACCTTC.

This chain joins TRBV5-1 and TRBJ2-1; unclear D gene. The germline V and J ends were trimmed by 3 bases and 2 bases, with 15 bases remaining between them. This CDR3 is built from 16 residues. Per germline, CDR1 SGHRS and CDR2 YFSETQ. This CDR3 is CASSSLSSYPYNEQFF. In DNA form, the CDR3 reads TGCGCCAGCAGCTCTCTTAGCTCTTACCCCTACAATGAGCAGTTCTTC.

This clone was observed a few times. The chain joins TRBV2 to TRBJ2-2; weak D call: TRBD1 (5 bases). Germline V lookup: CDR1 SNHLY, CDR2 FYNNEI. Trimming pared 0 bases from V and 6 bases from J, leaving 8 bases between. The CDR3 has 14 amino acids. The CDR3 DNA sequence: TGTGCCAGCAGTGAAGCCCAGGGTTCCGGGGAGCTGTTTTTT. Its translation: CASSEAQGSGELFF.